These T cell receptor beta chains were read from a single sample in a study of OX40 agonist ivuxolimab in advanced cancers. This table comes from immunoSEQ multiplex PCR, and its TCRdb copy is limited to in-frame clones, with some not included. The sample carries roughly 65,000 clones, about 89% recorded once. The sample here was CD4+ or CD8+ T cells sorted from blood, taken in a trial of the OX40 agonist ivuxolimab. The receptors were sampled from an adult with an advanced solid tumor such as melanoma, head and neck, liver or kidney cancer. The CDR3 runs from the conserved cysteine through the conserved F or W. A D gene is named only where the DNA matches it firmly. Size is omitted from some rows. Given values are once, few, many or a class for expanded clones.

-,16,TRBJ2-3,TRBV10-3,-,TGTGCCATCAGCCAAGCTTGGGCCCCGGGAGAGGATACGCAGTATTTT,CAISQAWAPGEDTQYF
-,13,TRBJ2-7,TRBV5-5,-,TGTGCCAGCAGCTTGGGGGAGATTTACGAGCAGTACTTC,CASSLGEIYEQYF
-,16,TRBJ2-7,TRBV7-6,-,TGTGCCAGCAGCTTAAAAAGTATCGGCGGAGGACTCGAGCAGTACTTC,CASSLKSIGGGLEQYF
-,17,TRBJ2-5,TRBV7-9,TRBD2,TGTGCCAGCAGCTTACGACCGGGACTAGCGGTACAAGAGACCCAGTACTTC,CASSLRPGLAVQETQYF
-,15,TRBJ2-7,TRBV11-2,-,TGTGCCAGCAGCTTAATAAGGGGCTCAGGCTACGAGCAGTACTTC,CASSLIRGSGYEQYF
-,13,TRBJ2-7,TRBV5-1,-,TGCGCCAGCAGCTCCTCGGAGACCTACGAGCAGTACTTC,CASSSSETYEQYF
-,13,TRBJ2-5,TRBV25-1,-,TGTGCCAGCAGTGAATTAGGCGGGGAGACCCAGTACTTC,CASSELGGETQYF
-,14,TRBJ1-1,TRBV19,-,TGTGCCAGTAGTATATACGGGGGTAACACTGAGGCTTTCTTT,CASSIYGGNTEAFF
-,15,TRBJ1-3,TRBV10-3,-,TGTGCCATCAGGGGGGACGGAAGCTCTGGAAACACCATATATTTT,CAIRGDGSSGNTIYF
few,15,TRBJ1-2,TRBV28,-,TGTGCCAGCAGACCCCGGGACAAAAATCTGTACGGCTACACCTTC,CASRPRDKNLYGYTF
few,11,TRBJ1-1,TRBV13,-,TGTGCCAGCAGTTTGTCCCCTGAAGCTTTCTTT,CASSLSPEAFF
-,14,TRBJ2-3,TRBV6-5,-,TGTGCCAGCAGTTACCAGGGTAGCCCAGATACGCAGTATTTT,CASSYQGSPDTQYF
-,15,TRBJ2-6,TRBV28,-,TGTGCCAGCAGATTGGGGGGCTCTGGGGCCAACGTCCTGACTTTC,CASRLGGSGANVLTF
-,13,TRBJ2-2,TRBV29-1,-,TGCAGCGTTGGGACCAAGAACACCGGGGAGCTGTTTTTT,CSVGTKNTGELFF
-,16,TRBJ1-2,TRBV11-2,TRBD1,TGTGCCAGCAGCCCTCTGGACAGGGGCGCGGGCTATGGCTACACCTTC,CASSPLDRGAGYGYTF
-,15,TRBJ1-2,TRBV7-2,-,TGTGCCAGCAGCTTAGAACCAAACCCTAACTATGGCTACACCTTC,CASSLEPNPNYGYTF